This T cell receptor beta chain was profiled in a study of Graves' ophthalmopathy and Graves' hyperthyroidism (dated by TCRdb to 2016 to 2018). Describing the broader study: Peripheral blood was collected before any treatment was given, at the time of initial diagnosis. To tell Graves' ophthalmopathy apart from Graves' hyperthyroidism, and to predict which patients would progress to ophthalmopathy, the study relied on TCR beta repertoire signatures. In total, 135 blood samples were TCR-sequenced: 43 ophthalmopathy, roughly 80 hyperthyroidism and approximately 17 hyperthyroidism-to-ophthalmopathy patients. To explore V-J signatures distinguishing ophthalmopathy from hyperthyroidism, a discovery set of approximately 100 patients (roughly 45 ophthalmopathy, over 55 stable hyperthyroidism) was enrolled. The independent validation cohort included under 20 hyperthyroidism patients plus 17 patients who later progressed from hyperthyroidism to ophthalmopathy. In roughly 6 hyperthyroidism patients, T-cell repertoires of thyroid tissue and blood were compared. Once sampling was done, hyperthyroidism patients were given methimazole at a starting dose of 30 mg daily, while ophthalmopathy patients were given high-dose intravenous methylprednisolone.

Concerning this clonotype itself: Its antigen has not been determined. The input lacks base qualities; no much larger clone sits a single base away.

What the work shows at the level of the full study, not this receptor alone: In validation, the model predicted ophthalmopathy progression with about 71% sensitivity and around 72% specificity; roughly 11 predicted patients were CT-confirmed with GO in a median of approximately six months. No statistical method was used to predetermine the sample size, and group allocation was not hidden from the investigators. Ophthalmopathy was separated from stable hyperthyroidism by the 13-signature model with roughly 90% sensitivity and 81% to 84% specificity in cross-validation and with 80%/75% in the test set. Most expanded thyroid clonotypes with frequency above 0.001 were also detected in blood, suggesting blood repertoires may reflect the thyroid immune response.

A patient counted as having stable hyperthyroidism if there was no progression to ophthalmopathy within 18 months of follow-up. Hyperthyroidism patients were newly diagnosed, with disease duration under 2 months, and aged 18 to 65 years. Patients with other autoimmune diseases, uncontrolled infections, pregnancy or lactation were excluded from the study. Diagnosis relied on clinical symptoms, serum thyroxine, TRAb, thyroid ultrasound and orbital computed tomography. Ficoll-Paque density gradient centrifugation was used to isolate PBMCs from around 10 ml of fresh peripheral blood. Total RNA was extracted using Trizol reagent, and RNA quality was checked on an Agilent 2100 Bioanalyzer. TCR beta CDR3 regions were amplified from RNA transcripts for repertoire sequencing. The first round of RT-PCR was done with HTBI primers and the Qiagen OneStep RT-PCR kit, and was followed by a second round of multiplex PCR, then size selection and purification. Libraries were sequenced on an Illumina HiSeq2000 using paired-end 100 bp reads. On the study's bioinformatics: SOAPnuke was used to process the reads, removing any read that contained adapters or uncalled bases, had a mean Phred below 15, or lacked an exact match to the constant primer or identifier. COPE v1.2.5 was used to merge the high-quality paired reads. Each unique nucleotide sequence was treated as a clonotype, and MiTCR v1.1 was used to align the clonotypes to the IMGT TRB V, D and J references. The analysis was limited to V-J combinations with a frequency above 0.0001, which together covered 99% to 99.2% of the repertoires. For each V-J combination, a TCR clonal expansion and chaos score was defined as the ratio of F50 clonal expansion to chaos observed in the TCRdist matrix. Welch's t-statistics and random forest were used to narrow the features down to around twelve V-J combinations, which were then fed into a naive Bayes classifier. The similarity between thyroid and blood repertoires was quantified using the Morisita-Horn index. TCRdb applied fastp at Q25 and MiXCR to the public reads, then kept only in-frame beta chains. Rows merge per CDR3 protein into single entries with the most common DNA and genes. The V and J calls shown here were made by TCRdb, not taken from the authors' results. The sample table records a few hundred thousand distinct CDR3 sequences; 17% of these occur just once. Roughly 2.6% of the sample is in the top ten clones.

A distance of 12 bases separates the germline ends of V and J, which lose 6 bases and 1 base respectively. CDR1 and CDR2, looked up from the germline V gene, are MDHEN and SYDVKM. Inclusive of the bounding cysteine and phenylalanine, the CDR3 is 14 residues long. Only the CDR3 DNA stays, 42 bases, in frame from base 1. The receptor was isolated from an adult woman with stable Graves' hyperthyroidism. The sample taken for sequencing was peripheral blood. Recombination joined TRBV28 with TRBJ1-1, with the D gene not clear enough to name. The CDR3 region: CASSPLKENTEAFF. The nucleotides read TGTGCCAGCAGCCCCCTGAAGGAGAACACTGAAGCTTTCTTT.